This TCR beta chain stems from a study of blood T cell repertoires in COVID-19. Study-wide context: Acute and convalescent COVID-19 samples came from the United States, Italy and Spain. PBMCs, B-cell-depleted T cells, or T cells were the source of the cDNA or gDNA that made up the material.

This clone was found a few times. Losses at the gene ends were 1 base for V and 3 bases for J; bases not matched to a gene: 4. The CDR3 runs 15 residues. The germline gives CDR1 SGHAT, CDR2 FQNNGV. Sequencing used immunoSEQ multiplex PCR; TCRdb keeps in-frame clones, though not all of them. This sample carries over 250,000 clones, roughly 77% of them seen once, and the ten largest clones take approximately 3.2%. The sample consisted of peripheral blood. The chain recombines TRBV11-2 with TRBJ2-3; 7 bases align to TRBD1. The sequence came from an elderly woman with acute or convalescent COVID-19. In DNA, the CDR3 is TGTGCCAGCAGCTTAGGACAGGGTGGTACAGATACGCAGTATTTT. Translating gives CASSLGQGGTDTQYF.